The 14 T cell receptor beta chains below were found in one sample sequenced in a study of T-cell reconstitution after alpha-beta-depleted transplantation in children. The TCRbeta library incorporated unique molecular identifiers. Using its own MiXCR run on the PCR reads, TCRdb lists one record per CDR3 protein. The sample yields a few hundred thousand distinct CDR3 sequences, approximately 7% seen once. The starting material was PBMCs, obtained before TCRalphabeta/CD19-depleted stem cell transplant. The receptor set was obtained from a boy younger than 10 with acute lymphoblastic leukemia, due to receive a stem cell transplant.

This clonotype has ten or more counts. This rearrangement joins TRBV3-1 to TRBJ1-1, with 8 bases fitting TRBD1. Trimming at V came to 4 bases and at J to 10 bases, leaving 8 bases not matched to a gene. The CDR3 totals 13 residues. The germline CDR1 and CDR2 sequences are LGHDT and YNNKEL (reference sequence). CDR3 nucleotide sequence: TGTGCCAGCAGCCCCACACAGGGGGAGGGAGCTTTCTTT. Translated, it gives CASSPTQGEGAFF. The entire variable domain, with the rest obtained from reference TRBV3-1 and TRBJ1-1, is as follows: DTAVSQTPKYLVTQMGNDKSIKCEQNLGHDTMYWYKQDSKKFLKIMFSYNNKELIINETVPNRFSPKSPDKAHLNLHINSLELGDSAVYFCASSPTQGEGAFFGQGTRLTVV.

The CDR3 nucleotides read TGTGCCAGCAGCATCGATGGGACGTCTAGGGCTTTCTTT. It codes for CASSIDGTSRAFF. This chain links TRBV28 with TRBJ1-1; D possibly corresponds to TRBD1 (5 bases). The CDR3 covers 13 residues. Trimming took 6 bases from V and 11 from J, leaving 19 bases between them. Germline CDR1 reads MDHEN; CDR2 reads SYDVKM.

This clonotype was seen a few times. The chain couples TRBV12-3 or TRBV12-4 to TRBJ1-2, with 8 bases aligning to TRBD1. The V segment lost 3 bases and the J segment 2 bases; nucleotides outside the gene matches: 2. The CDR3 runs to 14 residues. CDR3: CASSLNRGNYGYTF. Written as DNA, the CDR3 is TGTGCCAGCAGTTTGAACAGGGGGAACTATGGCTACACCTTC.

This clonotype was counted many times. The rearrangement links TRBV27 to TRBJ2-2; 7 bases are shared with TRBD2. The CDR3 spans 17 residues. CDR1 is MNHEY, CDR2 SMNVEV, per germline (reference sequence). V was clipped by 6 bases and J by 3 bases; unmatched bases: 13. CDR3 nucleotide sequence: TGTGCCAGCAGCCTAAATCCGGCGGGAGTCGACACCGGGGAGCTGTTTTTT. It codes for CASSLNPAGVDTGELFF.

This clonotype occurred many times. The DNA of the CDR3 is TGTGCCAGCAGGCCCGGACAGGGGGGATATTATGGCTACACCTTC. Residues: CASRPGQGGYYGYTF. This rearrangement joins TRBV2 to TRBJ1-2; TRBD1 aligns across 10 bases. The CDR3 contains 15 residues. V lost 6 bases, J lost 5 bases, and 9 bases stayed unmatched. CDR1 is SNHLY and CDR2 is FYNNEI in the germline V gene.

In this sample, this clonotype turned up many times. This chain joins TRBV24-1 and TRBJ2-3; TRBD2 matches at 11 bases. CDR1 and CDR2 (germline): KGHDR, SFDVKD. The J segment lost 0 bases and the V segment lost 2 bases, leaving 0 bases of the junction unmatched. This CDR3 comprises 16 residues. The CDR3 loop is CATSDWTSGSTDTQYF. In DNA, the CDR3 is TGTGCCACCAGTGATTGGACTAGCGGGAGCACAGATACGCAGTATTTT.

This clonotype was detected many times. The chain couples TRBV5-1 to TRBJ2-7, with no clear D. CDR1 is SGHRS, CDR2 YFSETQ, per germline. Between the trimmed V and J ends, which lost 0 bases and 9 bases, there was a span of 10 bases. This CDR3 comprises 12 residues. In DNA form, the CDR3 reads TGCGCCAGCAGCTTGGAGGTGGGTAGGCAGTACTTC. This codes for CASSLEVGRQYF.

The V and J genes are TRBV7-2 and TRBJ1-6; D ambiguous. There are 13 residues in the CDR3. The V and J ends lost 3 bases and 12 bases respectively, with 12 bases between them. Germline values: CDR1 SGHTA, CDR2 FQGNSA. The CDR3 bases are TGTGCCAGCAGCTTGGACGACTGGGTACCCCTCCACTTT. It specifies CASSLDDWVPLHF.

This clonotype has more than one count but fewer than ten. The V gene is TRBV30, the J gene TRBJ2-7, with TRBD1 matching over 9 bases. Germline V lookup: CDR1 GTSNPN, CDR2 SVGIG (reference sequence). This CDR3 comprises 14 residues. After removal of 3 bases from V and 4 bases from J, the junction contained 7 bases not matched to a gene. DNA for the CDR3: TGTGCCTGGAGGAGCCGGGACAGGGCTTACGAGCAGTACTTC. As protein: CAWRSRDRAYEQYF. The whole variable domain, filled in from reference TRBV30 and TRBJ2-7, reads SQTIHQWPATLVQPVGSPLSLECTVEGTSNPNLYWYRQAAGRGLQLLFYSVGIGQISSEVPQNLSASRPQDRQFILSSKKLLLSDSGFYLCAWRSRDRAYEQYFGPGTRLTVT.

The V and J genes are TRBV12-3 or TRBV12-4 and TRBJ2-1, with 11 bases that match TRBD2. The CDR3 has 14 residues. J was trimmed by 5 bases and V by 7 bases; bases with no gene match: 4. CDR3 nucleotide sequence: TGTGCCAGCACCGGGACTAGCGGCAACAATGAGCAGTTCTTC. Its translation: CASTGTSGNNEQFF.

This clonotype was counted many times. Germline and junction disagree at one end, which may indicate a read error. As DNA, the CDR3 is TGTGCTAGCAGCTTAGAAGAGGGAAGTGAGCAGTTCTTC. Its protein product is CASSLEEGSEQFF. J is TRBJ2-1 and V is TRBV7-7, with TRBD2 as a possible D gene (5 bases). Germline CDR1 and CDR2: SSHAT and FNYEAQ (reference sequence). The CDR3 contains 13 residues.

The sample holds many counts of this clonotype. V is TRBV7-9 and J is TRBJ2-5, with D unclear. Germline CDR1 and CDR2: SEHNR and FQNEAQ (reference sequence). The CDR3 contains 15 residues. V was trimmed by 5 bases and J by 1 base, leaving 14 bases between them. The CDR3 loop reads CASSLRRRGQETQYF. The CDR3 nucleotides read TGTGCCAGCAGCCTACGACGCCGCGGCCAAGAGACCCAGTACTTC.

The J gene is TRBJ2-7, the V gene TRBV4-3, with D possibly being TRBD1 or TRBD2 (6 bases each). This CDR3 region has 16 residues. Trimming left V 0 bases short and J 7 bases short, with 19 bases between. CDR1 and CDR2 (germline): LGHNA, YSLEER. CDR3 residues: CASSQEYGGDSGEQYF. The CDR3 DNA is TGCGCCAGCAGCCAAGAATACGGGGGCGACTCGGGGGAGCAGTACTTC.

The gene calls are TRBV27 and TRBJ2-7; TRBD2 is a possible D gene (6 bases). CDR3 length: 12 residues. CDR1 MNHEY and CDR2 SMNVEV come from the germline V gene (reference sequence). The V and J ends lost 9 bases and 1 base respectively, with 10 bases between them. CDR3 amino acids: CASRGISYEQYF. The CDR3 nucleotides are TGTGCCAGTCGGGGGATTTCCTACGAGCAGTACTTC.